One sample yielded the 18 T cell receptor beta chains listed below, sequenced in a study of pediatric ulcerative colitis. During colonoscopy, one to two rectal pinch biopsies were collected. TCRdb's copy holds only in-frame clones and misses some; the assay was immunoSEQ multiplex PCR. This sample yields 17,000 or so clones, of which about two thirds are seen a single time; around 3.6% belongs to the top ten. Sequenced input: gut tissue. These receptors were obtained from a girl aged 10 to 17 with moderate ulcerative colitis.

This rearrangement joins TRBV6-1 to TRBJ2-2; maybe TRBD2 (5 bases). The CDR3 sequence is 13 residues long. Per germline, CDR1 MNHNS and CDR2 SASEGT. Trimming left V 6 bases short and J 1 base short, with 6 bases between. The CDR3 protein is CASREGNTGELFF. The CDR3 bases are TGTGCCAGCAGAGAGGGGAACACCGGGGAGCTGTTTTTT.

The table lists this clone with a few counts. The chain recombines TRBV7-3 with TRBJ1-1; 9 positions match TRBD1. The V segment lost 0 bases and the J segment 2 bases; nucleotides outside the gene matches: 16. The CDR3 length is 20 residues. Germline V gives CDR1 SGHTA, CDR2 FQGTGA. The CDR3: CASSLTGTGTTAYGNTEAFF. In DNA, the CDR3 is TGTGCCAGCAGCTTAACGGGGACAGGGACAACAGCATACGGAAACACTGAAGCTTTCTTT.

CDR3 DNA sequence: TGTGCCATCAGTGAGACTAGCGGGAGGATGGGGAGCACAGATACGCAGTATTTT. Its translation: CAISETSGRMGSTDTQYF. V and J are TRBV10-3 and TRBJ2-3, with 12 bases lining up with TRBD2. Germline CDR1 reads ENHRY; CDR2 reads SYGVKD. The CDR3 is 18 residues long. V lost 2 bases and J lost 0; bases outside the gene matches: 6.

This chain's CDR3 is CASSFAGVHYEQYF. The CDR3 DNA reads as TGTGCCAGCAGCTTTGCGGGAGTTCACTACGAGCAGTACTTC. The V gene is TRBV7-9, the J gene TRBJ2-7, with 7 positions matching TRBD2. CDR3 length: 14 amino acids. Germline CDR1 reads SEHNR; CDR2 reads FQNEAQ (reference sequence). J gave up 3 bases and V 3 bases, and 5 bases lay outside the gene matches.

This clone was counted a few times. The V and J genes are TRBV6-1 and TRBJ1-2, with D possibly matching TRBD1 (5 bases). Germline V CDR1 and CDR2: MNHNS, SASEGT. Trimming cost V 5 bases and J 6 bases, with 16 bases left between them. The CDR3 has 14 residues. The CDR3 nucleotides are TGTGCCAGCAGTCCCGGGAGGGGCTGGGATGGCTACACCTTC. Translation gives CASSPGRGWDGYTF.

The J gene is TRBJ1-1, the V gene TRBV5-6, with 8 bases fitting TRBD1. The CDR3 consists of 14 residues. V was clipped by 0 bases and J by 6 bases; unmatched bases: 4. Germline lookup yields CDR1 SGHDT and CDR2 YYEEEE. CDR3 coding DNA: TGTGCCAGCAGCTTGGGTACAGGGGGGGCTGAAGCTTTCTTT. This translates into CASSLGTGGAEAFF.

Here the CDR3 DNA reads TGTGCCACCAGCAGAGGACAGGTCGCGTCTGAAGCTTTCTTT. Protein sequence: CATSRGQVASEAFF. V gene TRBV15 combines with J gene TRBJ1-1; TRBD1 is a possible D gene (6 bases). CDR1 and CDR2 (germline): LNHNV, YYDKDF (reference sequence). Trimming took 1 base from V and 6 from J, leaving 12 bases between them. The CDR3 totals 14 residues.

This clone was observed a single time. Here the CDR3 DNA reads TGTGCCAGCGAGGCAGGTCTCGGCTACACCTTC. Its protein product is CASEAGLGYTF. V gene TRBV28 combines with J gene TRBJ1-2; D ambiguous. Germline values: CDR1 MDHEN, CDR2 SYDVKM. Deletions cut 8 bases from V and 8 bases from J, with 12 bases between. The CDR3 is made up of 11 amino acids.

This chain links TRBV6-6 with TRBJ2-3; D gene ambiguous. Per the germline V gene, CDR1 is MNHNY and CDR2 is SVGAGI (reference sequence). The germline V and J ends were trimmed by 2 bases and 0 bases, with 9 bases remaining between them. The CDR3 contains 15 residues. The CDR3 DNA follows: TGTGCCAGCAGTTACGCGCAGGCAAGCACAGATACGCAGTATTTT. This gives the protein CASSYAQASTDTQYF.

The chain recombines TRBV7-2 with TRBJ1-2; 9 bases fit TRBD1. The trim removed 2 bases at V and 8 bases at J, leaving 12 bases unmatched. The length of the CDR3 is 16 residues. The germline V gene encodes CDR1 SGHTA and CDR2 FQGNSA. The CDR3 DNA follows: TGTGCCAGCAGCTTATCGGCTCCGGGACAGGGCGGGGGCTACACCTTC. Protein sequence: CASSLSAPGQGGGYTF.

This rearrangement joins TRBV28 to TRBJ1-2; the match to TRBD1 covers 9 bases. CDR1 is MDHEN, CDR2 SYDVKM, per germline. This CDR3 contains 14 residues. After removal of 2 bases from V and 8 bases from J, the junction contained 6 bases not matched to a gene. CDR3 nucleotide sequence: TGTGCCAGCAGTTTAGGGGGACAGGGCGGGGGCTACACCTTC. Protein sequence: CASSLGGQGGGYTF.

The chain joins TRBV7-3 to TRBJ2-3; 7 bases match TRBD2. CDR1 is SGHTA, CDR2 FQGTGA, per germline. With V trimmed by 5 bases and J by 0 bases, 5 bases remained unmatched. The CDR3 consists of 15 residues. The CDR3 region has the DNA TGTGCCAGCAGCCCGGGGGGTACTAGCACAGATACGCAGTATTTT. The encoded protein is CASSPGGTSTDTQYF.

V is TRBV5-1 and J is TRBJ1-1; D is ambiguous. With 3 bases removed from V and 0 bases from J, the gap between germline ends came to 15 bases. The germline gives CDR1 SGHRS, CDR2 YFSETQ. The CDR3 runs 16 residues. The CDR3 reads CASSSSPGHMNTEAFF. As DNA, the CDR3 is TGCGCCAGCAGCTCATCTCCAGGCCACATGAACACTGAAGCTTTCTTT.

This clone was recorded once. The rearrangement joins TRBV6-5 to TRBJ2-3, with a tentative D call TRBD1 (5 bases). The CDR3 runs 13 residues. The ends were cut back, 7 bases at V and 2 bases at J, with 10 bases in the middle. The germline CDR1 and CDR2 sequences are MNHEY and SVGAGI. CDR3 DNA: TGTGCCAGCACCCGACAGTCCACAGATACGCAGTATTTT. Translation: CASTRQSTDTQYF.

The V gene is TRBV9, the J gene TRBJ1-2, with no clear D. The CDR3 has 14 amino acids. V lost 4 bases to trimming and J lost 2 bases, with 12 bases between them. Germline CDR1 SGDLS, CDR2 YYNGEE. The CDR3 loop reads CASSLGPENYGYTF. The CDR3 DNA follows: TGTGCCAGCAGCTTAGGGCCCGAAAACTATGGCTACACCTTC.

J is TRBJ2-7 and V is TRBV10-1; TRBD2 matches 9 bases. Germline CDR1 is WNHNN and CDR2 is SYGVQD (reference sequence). The trim removed 9 bases at V and 1 base at J, leaving 7 bases unmatched. The CDR3 extends over 14 amino acids. CDR3 amino acids: CASIAGESSYEQYF. The CDR3, as DNA: TGCGCCAGTATAGCGGGGGAGTCATCCTACGAGCAGTACTTC.

This chain links TRBV5-1 with TRBJ2-2, with TRBD1 as a possible D gene (5 bases). Germline V gene data show CDR1 as SGHRS and CDR2 as YFSETQ. The CDR3 has 15 amino acids. The ends were cut back, 0 bases at V and 0 bases at J, with 6 bases in the middle. CDR3 nucleotides: TGCGCCAGCAGCTTGGGACAGACGAACACCGGGGAGCTGTTTTTT. It translates to CASSLGQTNTGELFF. Full variable domain (remainder filled in from reference TRBV5-1 and TRBJ2-2): KAGVTQTPRYLIKTRGQQVTLSCSPISGHRSVSWYQQTPGQGLQFLFEYFSETQRNKGNFPGRFSGRQFSNSRSEMNVSTLELGDSALYLCASSLGQTNTGELFFGEGSRLTVL.

The chain is built from TRBV6-5 and TRBJ2-3, with a possible D match to TRBD1 (7 bases). CDR3 size: 13 residues. V lost 6 bases, J lost 6 bases, and 13 bases lay in between. Per the germline V gene, CDR1 is MNHEY and CDR2 is SVGAGI. The CDR3 DNA is TGTGCCAGCAGAACACAGGGGAGGGATACGCAGTATTTT. Amino acids: CASRTQGRDTQYF.